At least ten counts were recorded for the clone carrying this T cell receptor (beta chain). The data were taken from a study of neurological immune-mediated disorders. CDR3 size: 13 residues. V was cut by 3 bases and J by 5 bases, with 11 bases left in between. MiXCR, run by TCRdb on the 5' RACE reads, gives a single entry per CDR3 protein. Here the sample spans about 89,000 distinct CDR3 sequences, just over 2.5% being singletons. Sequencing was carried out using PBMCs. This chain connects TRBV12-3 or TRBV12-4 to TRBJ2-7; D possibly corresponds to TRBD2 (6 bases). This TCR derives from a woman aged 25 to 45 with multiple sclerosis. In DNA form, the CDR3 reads TGTGCCAGCAGTTTCGCCGGGAGCAACGAGCAGTACTTC. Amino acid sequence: CASSFAGSNEQYF.